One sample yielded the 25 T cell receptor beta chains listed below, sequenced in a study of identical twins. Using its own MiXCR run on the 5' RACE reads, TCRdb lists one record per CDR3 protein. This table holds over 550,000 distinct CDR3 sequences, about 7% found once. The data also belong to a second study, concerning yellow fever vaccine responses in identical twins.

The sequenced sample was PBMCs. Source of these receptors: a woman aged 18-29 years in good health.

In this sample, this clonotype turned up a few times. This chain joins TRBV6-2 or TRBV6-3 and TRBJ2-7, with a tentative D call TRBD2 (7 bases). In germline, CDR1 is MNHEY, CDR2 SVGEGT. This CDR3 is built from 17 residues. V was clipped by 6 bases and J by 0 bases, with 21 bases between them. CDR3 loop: CASSPLRGGGSSYEQYV. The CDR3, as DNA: TGTGCCAGCAGCCCCCTTCGAGGGGGGGGAAGCTCCTACGAGCAGTACGTC.

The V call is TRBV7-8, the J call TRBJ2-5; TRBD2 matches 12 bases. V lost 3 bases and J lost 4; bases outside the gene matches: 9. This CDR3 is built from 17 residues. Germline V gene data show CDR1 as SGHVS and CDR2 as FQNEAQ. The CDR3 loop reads CASSFPGGLAGRETQYF. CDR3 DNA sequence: TGTGCCAGCAGCTTTCCGGGCGGACTAGCGGGGAGAGAGACCCAGTACTTC.

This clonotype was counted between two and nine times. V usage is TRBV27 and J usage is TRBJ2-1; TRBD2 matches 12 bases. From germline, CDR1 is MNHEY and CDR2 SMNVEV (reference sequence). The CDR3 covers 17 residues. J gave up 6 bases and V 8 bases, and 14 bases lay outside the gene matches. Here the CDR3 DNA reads TGTGCCAGCCGGCCGGGACTAGCGGGCGGTCGCCTCAATGAGCAGTTCTTC. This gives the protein CASRPGLAGGRLNEQFF.

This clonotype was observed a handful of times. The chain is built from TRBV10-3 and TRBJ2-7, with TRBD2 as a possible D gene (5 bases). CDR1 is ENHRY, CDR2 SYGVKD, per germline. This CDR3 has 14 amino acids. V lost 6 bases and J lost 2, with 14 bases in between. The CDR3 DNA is TGTGCCATCAGCAATTCGGGATCCGCCTACGAGCAGTACGTC. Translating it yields CAISNSGSAYEQYV.

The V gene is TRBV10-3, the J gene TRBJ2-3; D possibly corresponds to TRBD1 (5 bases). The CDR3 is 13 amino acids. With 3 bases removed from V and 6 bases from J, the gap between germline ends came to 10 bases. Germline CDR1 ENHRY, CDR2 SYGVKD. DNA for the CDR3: TGTGCCATCAGTGACAGGACACCCGATACGCAGTATTTT. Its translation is CAISDRTPDTQYF.

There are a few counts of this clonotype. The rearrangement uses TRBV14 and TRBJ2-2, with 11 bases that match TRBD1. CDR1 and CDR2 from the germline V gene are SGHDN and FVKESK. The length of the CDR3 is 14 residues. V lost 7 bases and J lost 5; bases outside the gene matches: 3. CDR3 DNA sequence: TGTGCCAGCAAAGGACAGGGGGCGACCGGGGAGCTGTTTTTT. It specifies CASKGQGATGELFF.

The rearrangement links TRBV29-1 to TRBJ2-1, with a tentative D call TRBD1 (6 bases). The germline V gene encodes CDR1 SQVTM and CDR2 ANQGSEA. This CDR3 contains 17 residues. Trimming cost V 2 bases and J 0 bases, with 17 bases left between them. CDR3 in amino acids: CSVEPLRGTHSYNEQFF. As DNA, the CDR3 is TGCAGCGTTGAACCCTTAAGGGGGACACACTCCTACAATGAGCAGTTCTTC.

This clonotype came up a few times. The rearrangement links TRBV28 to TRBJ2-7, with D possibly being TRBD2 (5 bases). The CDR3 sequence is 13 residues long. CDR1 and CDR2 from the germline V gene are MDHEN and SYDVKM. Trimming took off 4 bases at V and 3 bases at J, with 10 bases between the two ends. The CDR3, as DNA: TGTGCCAGCAGTTCCGGACTGGGCTACGAGCAGTACGTC. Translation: CASSSGLGYEQYV.

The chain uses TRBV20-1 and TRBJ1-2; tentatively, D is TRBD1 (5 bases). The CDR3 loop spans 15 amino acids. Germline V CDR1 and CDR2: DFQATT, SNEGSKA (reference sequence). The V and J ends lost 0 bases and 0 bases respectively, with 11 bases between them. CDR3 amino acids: CSARDFRQSNYGYTF. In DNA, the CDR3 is TGCAGTGCTAGAGATTTTCGACAGTCTAACTATGGCTACACCTTC.

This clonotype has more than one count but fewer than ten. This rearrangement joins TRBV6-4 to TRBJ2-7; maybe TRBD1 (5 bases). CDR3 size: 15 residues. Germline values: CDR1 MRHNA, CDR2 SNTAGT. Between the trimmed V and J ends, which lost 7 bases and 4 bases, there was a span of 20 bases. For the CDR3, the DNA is TGTGCCAGCAATCCGGTTGACAGCGAGAGATACGAGCAGTACTTC. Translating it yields CASNPVDSERYEQYF.

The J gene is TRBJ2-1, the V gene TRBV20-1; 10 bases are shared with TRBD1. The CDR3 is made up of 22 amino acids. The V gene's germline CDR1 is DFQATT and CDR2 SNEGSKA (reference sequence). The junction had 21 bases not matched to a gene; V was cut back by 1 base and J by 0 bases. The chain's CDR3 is CSARVGTGADRNDKGSYNEQFF. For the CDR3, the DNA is TGCAGTGCTAGAGTAGGGACAGGGGCCGATCGGAACGACAAGGGCTCCTACAATGAGCAGTTCTTC.

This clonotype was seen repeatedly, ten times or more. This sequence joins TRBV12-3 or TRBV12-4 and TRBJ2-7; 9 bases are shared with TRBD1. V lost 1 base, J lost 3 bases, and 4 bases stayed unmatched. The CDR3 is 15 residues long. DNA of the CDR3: TGTGCCAGCAGTTTAGATACAGGGGGCATCTACGAGCAGTACTTC. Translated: CASSLDTGGIYEQYF.

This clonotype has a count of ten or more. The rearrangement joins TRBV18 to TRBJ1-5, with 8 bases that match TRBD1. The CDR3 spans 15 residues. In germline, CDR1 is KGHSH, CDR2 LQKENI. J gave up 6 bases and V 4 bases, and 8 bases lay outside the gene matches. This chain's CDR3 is CASSLGQGNGQPQHF. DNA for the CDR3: TGTGCCAGCTCACTCGGACAGGGAAATGGTCAGCCCCAGCATTTT.

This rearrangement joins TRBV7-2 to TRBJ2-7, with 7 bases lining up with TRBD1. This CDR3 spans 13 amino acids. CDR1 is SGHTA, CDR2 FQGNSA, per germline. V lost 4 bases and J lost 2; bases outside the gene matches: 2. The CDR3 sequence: CASSWGTAYEQYF. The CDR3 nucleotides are TGTGCCAGCAGCTGGGGGACAGCCTACGAGCAGTACTTC. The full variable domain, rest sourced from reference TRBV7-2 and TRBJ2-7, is GAGVSQSPSNKVTEKGKDVELRCDPISGHTALYWYRQSLGQGLEFLIYFQGNSAPDKSGLPSDRFSAERTGGSVSTLTIQRTQQEDSAVYLCASSWGTAYEQYFGPGTRLTVT.

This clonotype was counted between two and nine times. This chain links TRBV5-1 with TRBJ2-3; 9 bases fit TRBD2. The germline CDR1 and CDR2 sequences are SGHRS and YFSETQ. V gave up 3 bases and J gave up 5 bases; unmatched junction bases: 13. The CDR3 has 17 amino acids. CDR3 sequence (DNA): TGCGCCAGCAGCTCAGCTGATATGGCGGGAGGGCAAGATACGCAGTATTTT. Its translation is CASSSADMAGGQDTQYF.

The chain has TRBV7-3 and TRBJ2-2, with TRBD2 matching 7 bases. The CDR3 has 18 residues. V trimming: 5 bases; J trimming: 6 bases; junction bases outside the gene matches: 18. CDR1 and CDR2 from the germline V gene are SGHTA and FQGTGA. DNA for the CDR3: TGTGCCAGCAGCGCCCGCCTGGGTGGCGGGAGTGTCTCCGGGGAGCTGTTTTTT. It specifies CASSARLGGGSVSGELFF.

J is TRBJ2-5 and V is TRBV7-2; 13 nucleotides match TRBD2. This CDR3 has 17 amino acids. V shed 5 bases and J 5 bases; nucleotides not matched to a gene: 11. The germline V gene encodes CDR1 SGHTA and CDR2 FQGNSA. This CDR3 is CASSLKLAGGPWETQYF. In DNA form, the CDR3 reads TGTGCCAGCAGCCTAAAACTAGCGGGGGGGCCTTGGGAGACCCAGTACTTC.

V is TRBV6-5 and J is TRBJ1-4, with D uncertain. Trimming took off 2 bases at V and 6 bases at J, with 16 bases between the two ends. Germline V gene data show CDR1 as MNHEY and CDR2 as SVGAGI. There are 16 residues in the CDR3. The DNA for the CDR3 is TGTGCCAGCAGTTACGCCGTGGGTATTGGGGATGAAAAACTGTTTTTT. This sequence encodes CASSYAVGIGDEKLFF.

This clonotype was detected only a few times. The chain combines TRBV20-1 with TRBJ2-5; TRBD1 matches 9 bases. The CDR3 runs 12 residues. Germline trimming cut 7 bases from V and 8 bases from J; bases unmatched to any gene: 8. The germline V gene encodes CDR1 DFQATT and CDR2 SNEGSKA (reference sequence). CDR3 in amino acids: CSDQATGGTQYF. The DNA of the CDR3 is TGCAGTGACCAAGCCACAGGGGGCACCCAGTACTTC.

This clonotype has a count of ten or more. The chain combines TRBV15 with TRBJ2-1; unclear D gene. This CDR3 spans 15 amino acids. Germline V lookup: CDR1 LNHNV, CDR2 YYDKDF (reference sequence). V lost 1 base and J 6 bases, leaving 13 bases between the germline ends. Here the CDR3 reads CATSRAPTVSNEQFF. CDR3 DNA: TGTGCCACCAGCAGAGCACCGACTGTTTCCAATGAGCAGTTCTTC.

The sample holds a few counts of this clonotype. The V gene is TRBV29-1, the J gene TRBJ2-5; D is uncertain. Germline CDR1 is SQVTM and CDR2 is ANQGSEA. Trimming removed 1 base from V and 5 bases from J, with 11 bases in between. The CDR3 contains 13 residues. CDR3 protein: CSVEGAGWETQYF. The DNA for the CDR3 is TGCAGCGTTGAAGGAGCCGGGTGGGAGACCCAGTACTTC.

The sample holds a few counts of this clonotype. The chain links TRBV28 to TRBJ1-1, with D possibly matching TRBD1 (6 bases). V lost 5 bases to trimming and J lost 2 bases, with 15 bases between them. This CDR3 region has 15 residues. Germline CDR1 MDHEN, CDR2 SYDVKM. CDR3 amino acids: CASSPLRGTNTEAFF. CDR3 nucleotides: TGTGCCAGCAGTCCCCTCAGGGGCACCAACACTGAAGCTTTCTTT.

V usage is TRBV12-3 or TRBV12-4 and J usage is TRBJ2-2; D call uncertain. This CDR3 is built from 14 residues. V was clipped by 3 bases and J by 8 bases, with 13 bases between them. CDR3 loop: CASSFGLLGGELFF. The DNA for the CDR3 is TGTGCCAGCAGTTTCGGTTTGCTAGGTGGGGAGCTGTTTTTT.

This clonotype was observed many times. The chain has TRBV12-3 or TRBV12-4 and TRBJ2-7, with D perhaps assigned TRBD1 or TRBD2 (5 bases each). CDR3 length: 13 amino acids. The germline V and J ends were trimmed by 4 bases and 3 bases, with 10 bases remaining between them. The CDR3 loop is CASSYAGSYEQYV. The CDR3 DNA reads TGTGCCAGCAGTTATGCAGGGAGCTACGAGCAGTACGTC.

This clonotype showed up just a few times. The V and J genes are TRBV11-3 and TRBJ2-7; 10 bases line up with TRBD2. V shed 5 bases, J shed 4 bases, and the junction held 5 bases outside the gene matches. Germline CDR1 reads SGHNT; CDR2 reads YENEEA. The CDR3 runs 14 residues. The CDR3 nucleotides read TGTGCCAGCAGCCTACTAGCGGGATGGTACGAGCAGTACTTC. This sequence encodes CASSLLAGWYEQYF. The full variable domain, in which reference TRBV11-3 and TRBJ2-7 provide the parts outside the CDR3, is EAGVVQSPRYKIIEKKQPVAFWCNPISGHNTLYWYLQNLGQGPELLIRYENEEAVDDSQLPKDRFSAERLKGVDSTLKIQPAELGDSAVYLCASSLLAGWYEQYFGPGTRLTVT.